What follows are 2 T cell receptor beta chains derived from one specimen sequenced in a study of T cells in tumors after PD-1 blockade. This table comes from immunoSEQ multiplex PCR, and its TCRdb copy is limited to in-frame clones, with some not included. The data contain some 10,000 clones, approximately 65% of them singletons. This specimen consisted of tumor tissue, obtained after anti-PD-1 treatment. These receptors were obtained from a human donor with basal cell carcinoma.

The genes are TRBV7-6 and TRBJ1-1; no clear D. The CDR3 has 12 amino acids. Trimming took off 5 bases at V and 4 bases at J, with 8 bases between the two ends. The V gene's germline CDR1 is SGHVS and CDR2 FNYEAQ. CDR3 sequence reads: CASSGRATEAFF. The CDR3 region has the DNA TGTGCCAGCAGCGGTCGGGCCACTGAAGCTTTCTTT.

The rearrangement links TRBV7-9 to TRBJ2-3, with D perhaps being TRBD1 or TRBD2 (6 bases each). The CDR3 runs to 16 residues. The V gene's germline CDR1 is SEHNR and CDR2 FQNEAQ (reference sequence). The V end lost 5 bases, the J end lost 6 bases, and 21 bases lay between the germline ends. The CDR3 loop is CASSPQASGGLDTQYF. The CDR3, as DNA: TGTGCCAGCAGCCCCCAGGCCTCCGGGGGCCTTGATACGCAGTATTTT.